The 18 T cell receptor beta chains in this list originate from one sample, sequenced in a study of blood T cell repertoires in COVID-19. The repertoire was sequenced with immunoSEQ multiplex PCR; TCRdb's copy has only in-frame clones and lacks some. The table records tens of thousands of clones, 68% of them present only once. Sequenced input: peripheral blood. The receptors derive from a human donor in a cohort sampled during active COVID-19.

The J gene is TRBJ1-5, the V gene TRBV12-3 or TRBV12-4; D is uncertain. This CDR3 has 12 residues. V was pared by 6 bases and J by 7 bases, with 10 bases between. The CDR3 DNA reads as TGTGCCAGCAGCCCCCTCGGGCAGCCCCAGCATTTT. It is translated as CASSPLGQPQHF.

On this clone: A read error may produce the germline difference seen at one junction end. The chain carries TRBV5-1 and TRBJ2-1, with TRBD2 matching 7 bases. Germline V gene data show CDR1 as SGHRS and CDR2 as YFSETQ. The CDR3 extends over 13 amino acids. CDR3 sequence (DNA): TGCGCCAGCAGCTTGGCCCCGGCGGGAGTGAAAGTCTTC. Translated, it gives CASSLAPAGVKVF.

The chain joins TRBV5-5 to TRBJ2-3; D gene uncertain. V gave up 2 bases and J gave up 0 bases, with 4 bases separating them. Germline-derived CDR1 and CDR2 are SGHKS and YYEKEE (reference sequence). The CDR3 runs to 13 residues. CDR3 sequence reads: CASSFRSTDTQYF. The CDR3, as DNA: TGTGCCAGCAGCTTCAGGAGCACAGATACGCAGTATTTT.

The V and J genes are TRBV11-3 and TRBJ2-5; 8 bases agree with TRBD1. V shed 5 bases, J shed 3 bases, and the junction held 11 bases outside the gene matches. This CDR3 is built from 16 residues. CDR1 and CDR2 (germline): SGHNT, YENEEA. CDR3 in amino acids: CASSPRDRGPEETQYF. DNA for the CDR3: TGTGCCAGCAGCCCCCGTGACAGGGGACCAGAAGAGACCCAGTACTTC. The whole variable domain, filled in from reference TRBV11-3 and TRBJ2-5, reads EAGVVQSPRYKIIEKKQPVAFWCNPISGHNTLYWYLQNLGQGPELLIRYENEEAVDDSQLPKDRFSAERLKGVDSTLKIQPAELGDSAVYLCASSPRDRGPEETQYFGPGTRLLVL.

The rearrangement uses TRBV18 and TRBJ2-5, with 7 bases matching TRBD1. The V gene end was trimmed by 2 bases and the J gene end by 3 bases; junction bases not matched to a gene: 0. Germline CDR1 reads KGHSH; CDR2 reads LQKENI. The CDR3 extends over 13 amino acids. DNA of the CDR3: TGTGCCAGCTCACCAGACAGGGAAGAGACCCAGTACTTC. This codes for CASSPDREETQYF.

This clone was seen only a few times. The gene calls are TRBV27 and TRBJ1-3; 8 bases are shared with TRBD1. The length of the CDR3 is 15 residues. V trimming: 3 bases; J trimming: 2 bases; junction bases outside the gene matches: 3. Germline V gene lookup returns CDR1 MNHEY and CDR2 SMNVEV (reference sequence). For the CDR3, the DNA is TGTGCCAGCAGTTTGGGCAGGGGGCCTGGAAACACCATATATTTT. Amino acid sequence: CASSLGRGPGNTIYF.

The chain joins TRBV7-2 to TRBJ2-7; TRBD2 matches at 7 bases. CDR1 is SGHTA, CDR2 FQGNSA, per germline. The CDR3 covers 15 residues. Germline trimming cut 3 bases from V and 5 bases from J; bases unmatched to any gene: 10. Written as DNA, the CDR3 is TGTGCCAGCAGCTTCGCTAGCGGAGACGTCGACGAGCAGTACTTC. This encodes CASSFASGDVDEQYF.

A few counts support this clone. V gene TRBV6-4 combines with J gene TRBJ2-3; D gene unclear. The CDR3 spans 13 residues. V dropped 8 bases and J dropped 0 bases, with 9 bases sitting between them. Germline values: CDR1 MRHNA, CDR2 SNTAGT. In nucleotides, the CDR3 is TGTGCCAGCCGAGCCCCTAGCACAGATACGCAGTATTTT. This translates into CASRAPSTDTQYF.

In its sample, this clone was seen a few times. This chain connects TRBV14 to TRBJ2-3; 9 positions match TRBD1. This CDR3 region has 16 residues. Germline CDR1 SGHDN, CDR2 FVKESK. Trimming at V came to 1 base and at J to 3 bases, leaving 5 bases not matched to a gene. CDR3 sequence: CASSQVRTGETDTQYF. CDR3 DNA: TGTGCCAGCAGCCAAGTCAGGACAGGGGAGACAGATACGCAGTATTTT.

V and J are TRBV11-2 and TRBJ2-5; 10 nucleotides agree with TRBD2. The junction had 17 bases not matched to a gene; V was cut back by 5 bases and J by 5 bases. Germline CDR1 reads SGHAT; CDR2 reads FQNNGV. The CDR3 has 18 amino acids. CDR3 bases: TGTGCCAGCAGCCAGGGTGGGGCTAGCGGGAGTGGCCGGGAGACCCAGTACTTC. This encodes CASSQGGASGSGRETQYF.

This clone was counted a few times. CDR3 in DNA: TGTGCCAGCAGCTTTTACCCGGGACTACGACCCTACGAGCAGTACTTC. Its protein is CASSFYPGLRPYEQYF. The genes are TRBV11-3 and TRBJ2-7; 7 bases map to TRBD2. With 3 bases clipped from V and 2 bases from J, the junction kept 10 bases outside the gene matches. The CDR3 loop spans 16 amino acids. In germline, CDR1 is SGHNT, CDR2 YENEEA.

The chain joins TRBV4-3 to TRBJ2-3, with 10 bases matching TRBD2. V was clipped by 4 bases and J by 2 bases; unmatched bases: 6. In germline, CDR1 is LGHNA, CDR2 YSLEER. The CDR3 is 16 amino acids. The CDR3 region is CASSPGTSVTTDTQYF. The DNA of the CDR3 is TGCGCCAGCAGCCCCGGGACTAGCGTTACCACAGATACGCAGTATTTT.

The rearrangement links TRBV18 to TRBJ2-1; 12 positions match TRBD2. With V trimmed by 4 bases and J by 7 bases, 8 bases remained unmatched. The germline gives CDR1 KGHSH, CDR2 LQKENI. This CDR3 is built from 16 residues. As DNA, the CDR3 is TGTGCCAGCTCACTTACCGGACTAGCGGGAAATAATGAGCAGTTCTTC. It codes for CASSLTGLAGNNEQFF.

The CDR3: CASSQDRRVGELFF. CDR3 bases: TGCGCCAGCAGCCAAGACCGACGGGTTGGGGAGCTGTTTTTT. The chain carries TRBV4-3 and TRBJ2-2, with D unclear. The germline CDR1 and CDR2 sequences are LGHNA and YSLEER. The CDR3 is made up of 14 amino acids. Deletions cut 0 bases from V and 8 bases from J, with 10 bases between.

This clone is large within its sample. The chain links TRBV6-5 to TRBJ2-7; TRBD2 matches 10 bases. V lost 4 bases to trimming and J lost 7 bases; unmatched junction nucleotides: 7. The CDR3 is 14 residues long. Germline V gives CDR1 MNHEY, CDR2 SVGAGI. The CDR3, as DNA: TGTGCCAGCAGTTCAGGGACTAGCGCGTTTGAGCAGTACTTC. Its translation: CASSSGTSAFEQYF.

The genes are TRBV6-6 and TRBJ2-6; tentative D call: TRBD1 (6 bases). There are 15 residues in the CDR3. V lost 6 bases, J lost 1 base, and 10 bases lay in between. Looked up from germline, CDR1 is MNHNY and CDR2 is SVGAGI (reference sequence). The CDR3 region has the DNA TGTGCCAGCAGGCCACAGGGATCTGGGGCCAACGTCCTGACTTTC. Protein: CASRPQGSGANVLTF.

This CDR3 is CASSLRETGNQPQHF. The CDR3 DNA reads as TGTGCCAGCAGCCTTAGGGAGACCGGTAATCAGCCCCAGCATTTT. The chain has TRBV11-1 and TRBJ1-5; D not certain. CDR1 is SGHAT, CDR2 FQDESV, per germline (reference sequence). The CDR3 spans 15 residues. V was pared by 5 bases and J by 4 bases, with 15 bases between.

The chain links TRBV29-1 to TRBJ1-2; D is unresolved. Germline CDR1 and CDR2: SQVTM and ANQGSEA. Trimming pared 7 bases from V and 8 bases from J, leaving 14 bases between. This CDR3 contains 11 residues. The CDR3, as DNA: TGCAGCGCCTCCGGGGTGCAAGGCTACACCTTC. This gives the protein CSASGVQGYTF.